This TCR beta chain was observed in a study of T cell responses to AZD1222 COVID-19 vaccine. Sequencing used immunoSEQ multiplex PCR; TCRdb keeps in-frame clones, though not all of them. The repertoire holds some 150,000 clones, with about 93% as singletons. Study-wide results and limits: Only a handful of individuals given AZD1222 were seropositive at baseline. Recipients of two AZD1222 doses showed rising Spike-specific TCR breadth and depth. Spike-wide coverage was observed for vaccine-associated CD4 TCRs, with dominant responses at 160-218 and 743-854.

Comments on this clone: What it binds is unknown.

With 3 bases removed from V and 1 base from J, the gap between germline ends came to 12 bases. Germline V gives CDR1 MGHRA, CDR2 YSYEKL. This CDR3 is built from 15 residues. The source is an adult in good health. The sequencing used peripheral blood, collected on day 0 of MenACWY control vaccination. The chain couples TRBV4-1 to TRBJ1-1; no definite D call. The CDR3 sequence: CASSQRGGGNTEAFF. The DNA for the CDR3 is TGCGCCAGCAGCCAGAGAGGCGGCGGGAACACTGAAGCTTTCTTT.